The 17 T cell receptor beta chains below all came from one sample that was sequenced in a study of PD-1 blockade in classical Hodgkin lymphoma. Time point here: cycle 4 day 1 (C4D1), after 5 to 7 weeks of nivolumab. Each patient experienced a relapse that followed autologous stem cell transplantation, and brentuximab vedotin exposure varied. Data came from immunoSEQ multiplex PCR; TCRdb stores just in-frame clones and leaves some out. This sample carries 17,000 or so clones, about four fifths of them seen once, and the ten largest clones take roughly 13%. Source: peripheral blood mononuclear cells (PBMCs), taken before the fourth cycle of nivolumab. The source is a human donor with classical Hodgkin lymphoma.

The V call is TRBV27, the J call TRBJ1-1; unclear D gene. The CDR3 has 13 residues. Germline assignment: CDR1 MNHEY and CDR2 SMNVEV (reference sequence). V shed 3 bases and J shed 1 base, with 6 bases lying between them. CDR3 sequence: CASSFPGNTEAFF. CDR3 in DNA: TGTGCCAGCAGTTTCCCAGGGAACACTGAAGCTTTCTTT.

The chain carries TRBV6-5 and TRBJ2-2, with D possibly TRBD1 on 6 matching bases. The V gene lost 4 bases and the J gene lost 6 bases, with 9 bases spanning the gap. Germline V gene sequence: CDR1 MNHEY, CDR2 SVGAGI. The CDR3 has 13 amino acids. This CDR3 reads CASSFRQAGELFF. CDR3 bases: TGTGCCAGCAGTTTTAGACAGGCCGGGGAGCTGTTTTTT.

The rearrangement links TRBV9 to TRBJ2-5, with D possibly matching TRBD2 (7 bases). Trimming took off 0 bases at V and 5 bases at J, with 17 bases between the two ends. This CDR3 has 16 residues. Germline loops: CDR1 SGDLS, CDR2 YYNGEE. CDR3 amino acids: CASSVEGGAPGETQYF. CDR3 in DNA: TGTGCCAGCAGCGTAGAAGGGGGGGCGCCAGGGGAGACCCAGTACTTC.

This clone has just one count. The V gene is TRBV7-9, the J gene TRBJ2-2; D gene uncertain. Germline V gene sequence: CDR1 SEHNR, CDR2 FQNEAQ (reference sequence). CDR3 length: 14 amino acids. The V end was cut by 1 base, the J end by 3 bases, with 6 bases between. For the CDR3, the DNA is TGTGCCAGCAGCTTAGAAGTTGACACCGGGGAGCTGTTTTTT. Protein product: CASSLEVDTGELFF.

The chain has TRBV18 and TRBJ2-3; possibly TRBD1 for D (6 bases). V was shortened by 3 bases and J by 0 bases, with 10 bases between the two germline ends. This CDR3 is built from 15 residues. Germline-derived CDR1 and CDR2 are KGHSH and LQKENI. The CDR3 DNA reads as TGTGCCAGCTCACCGGACAGTTCTAGCACAGATACGCAGTATTTT. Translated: CASSPDSSSTDTQYF.

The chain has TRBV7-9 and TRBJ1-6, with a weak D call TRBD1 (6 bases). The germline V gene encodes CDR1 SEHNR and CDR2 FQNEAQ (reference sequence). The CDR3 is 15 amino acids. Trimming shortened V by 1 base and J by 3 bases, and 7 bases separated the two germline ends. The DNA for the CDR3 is TGTGCCAGCAGCTTAGAAGGGGGCTATAATTCACCCCTCCACTTT. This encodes CASSLEGGYNSPLHF.

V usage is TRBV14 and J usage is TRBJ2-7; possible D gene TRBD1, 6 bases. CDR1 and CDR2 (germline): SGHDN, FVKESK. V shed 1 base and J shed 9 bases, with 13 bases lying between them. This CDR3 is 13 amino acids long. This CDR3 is CASSQVVRGGQYF. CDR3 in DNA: TGTGCCAGCAGCCAAGTGGTGAGAGGGGGGCAGTACTTC. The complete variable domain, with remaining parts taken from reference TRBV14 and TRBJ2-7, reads EAGVTQFPSHSVIEKGQTVTLRCDPISGHDNLYWYRRVMGKEIKFLLHFVKESKQDESGMPNNRFLAERTGGTYSTLKVQPAELEDSGVYFCASSQVVRGGQYFGPGTRLTVT.

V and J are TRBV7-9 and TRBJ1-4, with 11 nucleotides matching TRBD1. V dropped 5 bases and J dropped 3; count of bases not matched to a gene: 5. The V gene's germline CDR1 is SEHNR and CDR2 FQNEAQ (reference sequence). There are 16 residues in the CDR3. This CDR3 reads CASSADRGLSNEKLFF. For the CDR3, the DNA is TGTGCCAGCAGCGCGGACAGGGGGCTGTCTAATGAAAAACTGTTTTTT.

CDR3 amino acids: CASSLQGATNEKLFF. In DNA, the CDR3 is TGCGCCAGCAGCTTACAGGGGGCAACTAATGAAAAACTGTTTTTT. This chain joins TRBV5-1 and TRBJ1-4, with TRBD1 identical over 8 bases. Germline-derived CDR1 and CDR2 are SGHRS and YFSETQ. This CDR3 is 15 amino acids long. V trimming: 2 bases; J trimming: 0 bases; junction bases outside the gene matches: 0.

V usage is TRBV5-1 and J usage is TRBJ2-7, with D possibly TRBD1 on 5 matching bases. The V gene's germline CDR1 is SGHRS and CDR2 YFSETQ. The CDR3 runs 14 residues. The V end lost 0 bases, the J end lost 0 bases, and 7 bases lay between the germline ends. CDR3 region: CASSLDRPSYEQYF. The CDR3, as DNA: TGCGCCAGCAGCTTGGACAGGCCCTCCTACGAGCAGTACTTC.

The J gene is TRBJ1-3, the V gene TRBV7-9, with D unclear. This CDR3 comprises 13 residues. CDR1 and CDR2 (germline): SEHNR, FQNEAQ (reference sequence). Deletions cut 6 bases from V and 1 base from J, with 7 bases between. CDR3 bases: TGTGCCAGCAGAATCTTATCTGGAAACACCATATATTTT. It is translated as CASRILSGNTIYF.

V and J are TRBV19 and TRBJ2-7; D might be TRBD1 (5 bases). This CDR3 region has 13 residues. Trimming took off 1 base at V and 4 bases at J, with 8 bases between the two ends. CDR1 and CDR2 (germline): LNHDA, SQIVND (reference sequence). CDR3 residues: CASSIGREYEQYF. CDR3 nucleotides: TGTGCCAGTAGTATAGGCAGGGAATACGAGCAGTACTTC.

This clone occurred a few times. CDR3 bases: TGTGCCAGCAGCTGGGGATCGGGAAATGGGGAAGCTTTCTTT. This translates into CASSWGSGNGEAFF. The chain couples TRBV7-9 to TRBJ1-1; no reliable D call. Between the trimmed V and J ends, which lost 4 bases and 8 bases, there was a span of 17 bases. The CDR3 runs 14 residues. Germline CDR1 is SEHNR and CDR2 is FQNEAQ (reference sequence). The variable domain in full, with the rest retrieved from reference TRBV7-9 and TRBJ1-1, is DTGVSQNPRHKITKRGQNVTFRCDPISEHNRLYWYRQTLGQGPEFLTYFQNEAQLEKSRLLSDRFSAERPKGSFSTLEIQRTEQGDSAMYLCASSWGSGNGEAFFGQGTRLTVV.

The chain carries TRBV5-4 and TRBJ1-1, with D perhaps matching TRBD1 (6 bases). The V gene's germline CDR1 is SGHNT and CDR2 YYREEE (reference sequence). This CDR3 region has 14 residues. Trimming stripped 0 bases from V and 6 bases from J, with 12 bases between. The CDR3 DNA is TGTGCCAGCAGCTTGGACCACAGGGATGCTGAAGCTTTCTTT. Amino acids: CASSLDHRDAEAFF.

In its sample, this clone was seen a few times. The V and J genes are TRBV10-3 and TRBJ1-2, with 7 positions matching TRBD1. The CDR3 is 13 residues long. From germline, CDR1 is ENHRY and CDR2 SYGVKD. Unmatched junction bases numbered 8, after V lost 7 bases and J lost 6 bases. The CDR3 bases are TGTGCCATCACCGTGACAGGGTCGAATGGCTACACCTTC. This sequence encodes CAITVTGSNGYTF.

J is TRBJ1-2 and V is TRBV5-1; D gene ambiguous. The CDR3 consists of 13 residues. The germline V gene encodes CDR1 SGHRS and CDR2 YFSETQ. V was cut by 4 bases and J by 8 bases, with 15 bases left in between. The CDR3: CASSPGETGGYTF. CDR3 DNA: TGCGCCAGCAGCCCCGGCGAAACGGGAGGCTACACCTTC.

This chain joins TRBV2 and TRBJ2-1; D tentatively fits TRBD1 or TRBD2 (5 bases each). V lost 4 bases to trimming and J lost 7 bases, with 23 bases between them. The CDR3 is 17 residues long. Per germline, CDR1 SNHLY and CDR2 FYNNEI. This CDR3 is CASSGHHLEGKTNEQFF. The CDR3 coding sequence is TGTGCCAGCAGTGGGCACCACCTAGAGGGGAAAACAAATGAGCAGTTCTTC.